This TCR beta chain was documented in a study of HIV-infected children after antiretroviral therapy interruption. Study findings and constraints: Naive CD4+ sequences overlapped less between time points once interruption began.

The TCR library was built from RNA with a 3' RACE protocol and unique molecular identifiers. TCRdb re-called the 3' RACE reads with MiXCR, one entry per CDR3 protein. The repertoire holds over 35,000 distinct CDR3 sequences, with about 7% as singletons. This clonotype was observed at least ten times. As yet, its antigen is unknown. Treatment meaning: PENTA 11 planned treatment interruption arm or continuous ART arm. Cryopreserved PBMC samples required at least 5 million viable cells. CDR1 and CDR2 (germline): SQVTM, ANQGSEA. This CDR3 region has 14 residues. Trimming removed 1 base from V and 5 bases from J, with 15 bases in between.

The chain carries TRBV29-1 and TRBJ2-7; tentatively, D is TRBD1 (6 bases). The sequencing used CD45RA+ CD4+ T cells from PBMCs, pooled from several time points, collected from a donor given antiretroviral therapy, either interrupted or continuous. Indicated subset: naive CD4+ CD45RA+ CD45RO- T cells. The TCR sequence derives from a pool of human donors with HIV. The CDR3 is CSVEGGLWTDEQYF. The CDR3 nucleotides are TGCAGCGTTGAAGGGGGGCTTTGGACTGACGAGCAGTACTTC.